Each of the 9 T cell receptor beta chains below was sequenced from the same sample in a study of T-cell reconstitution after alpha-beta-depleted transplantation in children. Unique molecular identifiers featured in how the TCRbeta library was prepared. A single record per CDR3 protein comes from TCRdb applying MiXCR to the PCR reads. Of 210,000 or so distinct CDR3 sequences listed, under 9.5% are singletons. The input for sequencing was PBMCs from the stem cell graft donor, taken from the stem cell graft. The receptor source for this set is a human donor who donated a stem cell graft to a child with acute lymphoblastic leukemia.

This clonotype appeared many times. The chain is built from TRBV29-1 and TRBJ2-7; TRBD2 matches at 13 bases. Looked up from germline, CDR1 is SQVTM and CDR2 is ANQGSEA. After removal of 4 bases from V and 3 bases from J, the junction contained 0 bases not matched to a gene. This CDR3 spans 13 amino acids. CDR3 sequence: CSVGLAGGYEQYF. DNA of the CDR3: TGCAGCGTTGGACTAGCGGGGGGCTACGAGCAGTACTTC.

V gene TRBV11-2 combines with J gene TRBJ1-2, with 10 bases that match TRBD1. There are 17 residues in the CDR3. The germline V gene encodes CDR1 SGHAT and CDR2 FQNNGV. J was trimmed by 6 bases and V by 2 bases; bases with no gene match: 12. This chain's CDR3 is CASSLRGLGQGKDGYTF. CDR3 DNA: TGTGCCAGCAGCTTAAGGGGCTTGGGACAGGGGAAGGATGGCTACACCTTC.

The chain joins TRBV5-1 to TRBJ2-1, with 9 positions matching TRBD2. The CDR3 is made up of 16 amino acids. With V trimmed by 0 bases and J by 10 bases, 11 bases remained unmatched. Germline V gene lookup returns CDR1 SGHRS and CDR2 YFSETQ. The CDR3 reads CASSLAGAGGPREQFF. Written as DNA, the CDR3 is TGCGCCAGCAGCTTGGCGGGAGCGGGGGGTCCACGCGAGCAGTTCTTC.

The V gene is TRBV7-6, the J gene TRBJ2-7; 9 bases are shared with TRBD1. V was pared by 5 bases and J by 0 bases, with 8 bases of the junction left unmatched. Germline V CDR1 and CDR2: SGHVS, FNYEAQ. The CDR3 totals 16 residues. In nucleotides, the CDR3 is TGTGCCAGCAGCCTCCGGACAGGGGAGGGCTCCTACGAGCAGTACTTC. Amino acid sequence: CASSLRTGEGSYEQYF.

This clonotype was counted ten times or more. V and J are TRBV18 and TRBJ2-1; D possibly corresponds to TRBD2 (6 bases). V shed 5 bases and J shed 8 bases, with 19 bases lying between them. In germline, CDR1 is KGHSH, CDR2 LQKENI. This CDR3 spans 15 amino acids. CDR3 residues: CASSGTEGSADEQFF. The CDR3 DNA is TGTGCCAGCTCAGGGACGGAGGGATCGGCCGATGAGCAGTTCTTC. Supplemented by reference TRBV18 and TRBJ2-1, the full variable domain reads NAGVMQNPRHLVRRRGQEARLRCSPMKGHSHVYWYRQLPEEGLKFMVYLQKENIIDESGMPKERFSAEFPKEGPSILRIQQVVRGDSAAYFCASSGTEGSADEQFFGPGTRLTVL.

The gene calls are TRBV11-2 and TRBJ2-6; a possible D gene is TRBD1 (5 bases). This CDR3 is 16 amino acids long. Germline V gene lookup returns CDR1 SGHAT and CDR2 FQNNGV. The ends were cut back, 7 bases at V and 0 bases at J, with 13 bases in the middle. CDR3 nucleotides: TGTGCCAGCAACCTGCTTAGGGGCTCTGGGGCCAACGTCCTGACTTTC. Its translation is CASNLLRGSGANVLTF.

The CDR3 bases are TGCGCCAGCAGCCCCCTCGGGGGCGCCAGGAACTACGAGCAGTACTTC. This codes for CASSPLGGARNYEQYF. This chain joins TRBV5-1 and TRBJ2-7; D assignment may be TRBD1 or TRBD2 (6 bases each). V shed 4 bases and J shed 3 bases, with 20 bases lying between them. There are 16 residues in the CDR3. Per the germline V gene, CDR1 is SGHRS and CDR2 is YFSETQ.

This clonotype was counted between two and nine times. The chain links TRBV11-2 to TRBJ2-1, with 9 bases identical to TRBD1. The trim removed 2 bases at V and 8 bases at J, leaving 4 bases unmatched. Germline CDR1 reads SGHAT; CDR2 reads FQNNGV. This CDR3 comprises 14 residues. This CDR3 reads CASSLLGQGYEQFF. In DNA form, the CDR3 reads TGTGCCAGCAGCTTACTAGGACAGGGGTATGAGCAGTTCTTC.

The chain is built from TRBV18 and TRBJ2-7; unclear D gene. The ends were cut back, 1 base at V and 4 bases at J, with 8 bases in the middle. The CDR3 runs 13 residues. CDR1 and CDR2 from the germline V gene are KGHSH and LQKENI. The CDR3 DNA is TGTGCCAGCTCACCACTTGGCAGTTACGAGCAGTACTTC. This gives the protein CASSPLGSYEQYF.